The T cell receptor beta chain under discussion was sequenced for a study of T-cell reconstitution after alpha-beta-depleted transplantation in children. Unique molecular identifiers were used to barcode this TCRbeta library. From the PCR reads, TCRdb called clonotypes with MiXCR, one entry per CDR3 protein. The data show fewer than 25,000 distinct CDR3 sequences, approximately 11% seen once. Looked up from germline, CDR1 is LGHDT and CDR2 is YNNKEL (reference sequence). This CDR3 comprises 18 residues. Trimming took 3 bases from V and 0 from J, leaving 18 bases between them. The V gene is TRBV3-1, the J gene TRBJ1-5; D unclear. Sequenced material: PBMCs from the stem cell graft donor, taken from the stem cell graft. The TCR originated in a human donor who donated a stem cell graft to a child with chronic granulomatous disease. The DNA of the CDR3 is TGTGCCAGCAGCCAGGACGGTGGCGGAGCCTATAGCAATCAGCCCCAGCATTTT. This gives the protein CASSQDGGGAYSNQPQHF.